This TCR beta chain derives from a study of CD8 T cells in ankylosing spondylitis (dated 2017 in TCRdb). For the wider study: The study set out to find disease-linked TCR variants by profiling T cell receptor beta repertoires in ankylosing spondylitis patients and healthy donors. The whole study cohort included some 100 healthy donors and around 24 ankylosing spondylitis patients. Peripheral blood samples were taken, and synovial fluid was additionally collected from ankylosing spondylitis patients.

Points on this clonotype: It has no known antigen specificity. No base-level quality is on record; no much larger clone is a single base apart.

The instrument was an Illumina HiSeq 2500. Quantitative 5'-RACE with molecular barcodes was used to prepare TCR beta libraries. For the original study's pipeline: A new computational method, built on a probabilistic model of VDJ rearrangement, was used to identify disease-linked TCR variants. TCRdb cleaned the public reads at Q25 with fastp, built clones with MiXCR and kept in-frame beta chains. Rows with a matching CDR3 protein are joined into one entry that keeps the most common DNA and genes. The V and J calls follow TCRdb's processing rather than the paper's. Here the sample has around 320,000 distinct CDR3 sequences; 20% occur a single time. The top ten clones comprise about 3.7% of the sample. Beyond this particular receptor, the publication reports: Blood from ankylosing spondylitis patients appeared to be characterized by a TCR beta motif made up of 8 or 9 highly homologous amino acid variants. Some TCR beta motif variants had previously been reported in synovial fluid and blood of reactive arthritis patients, which suggested common disease-initiation mechanisms. The disease-linked clones were reported to be significantly enriched in matched synovial fluid samples from ankylosing spondylitis patients. The disease-linked clones showed a CD8+ phenotype and occurred at relatively low frequencies in peripheral blood.

Trimming removed 1 base from V and 1 base from J, leaving 12 bases between the germline ends. The CDR3 goes from the cysteine to the phenylalanine over 16 residues. The DNA shown is the 48-base CDR3, in frame from base 1. CDR1 and CDR2, looked up from the germline V gene, are WSHSY and SAAADI. The sequence was obtained from a female donor with ankylosing spondylitis or in good health (not recorded which). The chain uses TRBV10-2 and TRBJ2-3; the best D guess is TRBD2, with 6 bases matching. The specimen was blood, either unsorted or a sorted T cell fraction (not recorded which). The CDR3 protein: CASSELAAPGTDTQYF. The DNA reads TGCGCCAGCAGTGAGTTAGCGGCCCCCGGCACAGATACGCAGTATTTT.